This T cell receptor beta chain appears in the sequencing data of a study of T cell responses to AZD1222 COVID-19 vaccine. Comment on this clone: Its target is not known.

This table comes from immunoSEQ multiplex PCR, and its TCRdb copy is limited to in-frame clones, with some not included. The sample shows roughly 120,000 clones, approximately 85% of them seen only once. CDR1 and CDR2 from the germline V gene are GTSNPN and SVGIG (reference sequence). The V and J ends lost 8 bases and 0 bases respectively, with 13 bases between them. The CDR3 spans 13 residues. Findings and caveats of the study: Donors were chiefly white British, with a greater number of females, and clonal diversity was perhaps underestimated.

The input for sequencing was peripheral blood, taken 28 days after the second AZD1222 dose. The clonotype comes from an adult who received the AZD1222 COVID-19 vaccine. The rearrangement joins TRBV30 to TRBJ1-2; tentatively, D is TRBD1 (5 bases). The CDR3 nucleotides are TGTGCCGGGACTCCCAGTTCTAACTATGGCTACACCTTC. This gives the protein CAGTPSSNYGYTF.